This TCR beta chain was sequenced in a study of cytomegalovirus exposure and HLA in healthy donors. CDR1 SGHRS and CDR2 YFSETQ come from the germline V gene. V lost 0 bases to trimming and J lost 1 base, with 10 bases between them. This CDR3 region has 15 residues. The primer mix had 60 Vbeta and 13 Jbeta primers. Data came from immunoSEQ multiplex PCR; TCRdb stores just in-frame clones and leaves some out. This table holds about 200,000 clones, roughly 77% found once. The rearrangement links TRBV5-1 to TRBJ2-5; D possibly corresponds to TRBD1 (5 bases). Sequencing input: PBMCs. This TCR derives from a male donor in good health and CMV-seropositive. Here the CDR3 DNA reads TGCGCCAGCAGCTTGGCAAATGGGGCCCAAGAGACCCAGTACTTC. It translates to CASSLANGAQETQYF.